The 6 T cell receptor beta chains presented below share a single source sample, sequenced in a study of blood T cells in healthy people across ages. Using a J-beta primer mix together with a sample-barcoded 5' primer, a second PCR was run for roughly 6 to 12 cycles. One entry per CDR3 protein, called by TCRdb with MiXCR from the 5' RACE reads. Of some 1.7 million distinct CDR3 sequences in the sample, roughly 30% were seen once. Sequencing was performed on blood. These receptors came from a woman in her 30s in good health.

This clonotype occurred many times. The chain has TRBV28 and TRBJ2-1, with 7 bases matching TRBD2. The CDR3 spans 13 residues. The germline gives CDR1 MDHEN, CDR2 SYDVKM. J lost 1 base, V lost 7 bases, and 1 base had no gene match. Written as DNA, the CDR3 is TGTGCCAGCACCGGGGGGTCCTACAATGAGCAGTTCTTC. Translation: CASTGGSYNEQFF. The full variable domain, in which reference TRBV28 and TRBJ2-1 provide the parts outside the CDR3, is DVKVTQSSRYLVKRTGEKVFLECVQDMDHENMFWYRQDPGLGLRLIYFSYDVKMKEKGDIPEGYSVSREKKERFSLILESASTNQTSMYLCASTGGSYNEQFFGPGTRLTVL.

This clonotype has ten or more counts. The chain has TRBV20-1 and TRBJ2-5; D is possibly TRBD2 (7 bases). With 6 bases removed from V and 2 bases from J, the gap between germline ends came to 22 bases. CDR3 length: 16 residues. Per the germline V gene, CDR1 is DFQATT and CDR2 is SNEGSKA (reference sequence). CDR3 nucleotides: TGCAGTGCCCGTCCGGGGGGCGGGGGACAACAAGAGACCCAGTACTTC. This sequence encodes CSARPGGGGQQETQYF.

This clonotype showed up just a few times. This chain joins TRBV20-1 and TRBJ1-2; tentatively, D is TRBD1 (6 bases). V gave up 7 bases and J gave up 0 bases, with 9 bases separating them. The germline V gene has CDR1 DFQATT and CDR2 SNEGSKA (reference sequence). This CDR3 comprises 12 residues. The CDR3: CSGTVTNYGYTF. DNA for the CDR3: TGCAGTGGGACAGTTACTAACTATGGCTACACCTTC.

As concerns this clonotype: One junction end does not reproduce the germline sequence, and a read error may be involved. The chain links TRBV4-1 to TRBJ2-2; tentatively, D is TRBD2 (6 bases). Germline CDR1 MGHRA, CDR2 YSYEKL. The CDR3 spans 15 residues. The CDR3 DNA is TGCGTCAGCAGCCTCCAGCTAGGGGAGGTCGGGGAGCTGTTTTTT. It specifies CVSSLQLGEVGELFF.

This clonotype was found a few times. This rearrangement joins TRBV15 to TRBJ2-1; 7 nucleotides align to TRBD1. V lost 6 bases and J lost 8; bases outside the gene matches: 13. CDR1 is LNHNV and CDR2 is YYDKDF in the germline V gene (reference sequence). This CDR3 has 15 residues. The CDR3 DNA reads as TGTGCCACCAGTGATAGGGGGCGGCCGCGCGATGAGCAGTTCTTC. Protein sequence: CATSDRGRPRDEQFF.

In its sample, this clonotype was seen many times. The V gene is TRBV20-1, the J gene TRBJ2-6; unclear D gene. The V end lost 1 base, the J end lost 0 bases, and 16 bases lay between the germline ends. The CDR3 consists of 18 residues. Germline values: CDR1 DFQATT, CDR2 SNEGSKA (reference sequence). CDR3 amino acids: CSARVLRAAISGANVLTF. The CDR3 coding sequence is TGCAGTGCTAGAGTTCTTAGGGCCGCGATCTCTGGGGCCAACGTCCTGACTTTC.